These T cell receptor beta chains were read from a single sample in a study of blood T cells in healthy people across ages. Using its own MiXCR run on the 5' RACE reads, TCRdb lists one record per CDR3 protein. The repertoire has 600,000 to 850,000 distinct CDR3 sequences, roughly 25% of them found once; the top ten carry just under 9.5%. These data also featured in a second study, about T cells of mothers and their children.

The sample taken for sequencing was blood. Receptors originate from a boy younger than 18 in good health. The CDR3 runs from the conserved cysteine through the conserved F or W. A D gene is named only where the DNA matches it firmly. Some rows mark clone size as missing; the rest say once, few, many or name a class of expanded clone.

v_gene: TRBV28
d_gene: -
abundance: -
j_gene: TRBJ2-6
CDR3nt: TGTGCCAGCAGTCCAGGGTTCGCGGGGGCCAACGTCCTGACTTTC
CDR3aa: CASSPGFAGANVLTF

v_gene: TRBV29-1
d_gene: -
abundance: few
j_gene: TRBJ2-7
CDR3nt: TGCAGCGTTGAAGGGTCCTGGGGGCAGTACTTC
CDR3aa: CSVEGSWGQYF

v_gene: TRBV7-2
d_gene: -
abundance: few
j_gene: TRBJ2-2
CDR3nt: TGTGCCAGCAGATACGCCGGGGGATCGAACACCGGGGAGCTGTTTTTT
CDR3aa: CASRYAGGSNTGELFF

v_gene: TRBV29-1
d_gene: TRBD1
abundance: few
j_gene: TRBJ2-1
CDR3nt: TGCAGCGTTAACAGGGGGAGCAATGAGCAGTTCTTC
CDR3aa: CSVNRGSNEQFF

v_gene: TRBV27
d_gene: -
abundance: -
j_gene: TRBJ2-5
CDR3nt: TGTGCCAGCAGCCCCGAATGGGAGACCCAGTACTTC
CDR3aa: CASSPEWETQYF

v_gene: TRBV18
d_gene: TRBD1
abundance: few
j_gene: TRBJ2-2
CDR3nt: TGTGCCAGCTCACCGGCGCAGGGGGCGAACACCGGGGAGCTGTTTTTT
CDR3aa: CASSPAQGANTGELFF

v_gene: TRBV3-1
d_gene: TRBD2
abundance: -
j_gene: TRBJ2-1
CDR3nt: TGTGCCAGCAGCCAAGGAGCGGGAGCTTTTGATGAGCAGTTCTTC
CDR3aa: CASSQGAGAFDEQFF

v_gene: TRBV6-5
d_gene: -
abundance: -
j_gene: TRBJ1-1
CDR3nt: TGTGCCAGCAGTTACTCTGGGGGCTCCACTGAAGCTTTCTTT
CDR3aa: CASSYSGGSTEAFF

v_gene: TRBV11-2
d_gene: TRBD1
abundance: few
j_gene: TRBJ1-4
CDR3nt: TGTGCCAGCAGCCCGGGACAGTTGGGAAAACTGTTTTTT
CDR3aa: CASSPGQLGKLFF

v_gene: TRBV7-9
d_gene: -
abundance: -
j_gene: TRBJ2-3
CDR3nt: TGTGCCAGCAGCTTTAGGAGTATGCATGCAGATACGCAGTATTTT
CDR3aa: CASSFRSMHADTQYF

v_gene: TRBV10-3
d_gene: TRBD1
abundance: -
j_gene: TRBJ1-2
CDR3nt: TGTGCCATCAGCAGACCGGGACAGGAAAACTATGGCTACACCTTC
CDR3aa: CAISRPGQENYGYTF

v_gene: TRBV10-3
d_gene: -
abundance: few
j_gene: TRBJ2-1
CDR3nt: TGTGCCATCAAGGGCCCTTACAATGAGCAGTTCTTC
CDR3aa: CAIKGPYNEQFF

v_gene: TRBV12-3/TRBV12-4
d_gene: -
abundance: -
j_gene: TRBJ1-2
CDR3nt: TGTGCCAGCAGTCCCACGACAGGACCAAATGGCTACACCTTC
CDR3aa: CASSPTTGPNGYTF

v_gene: TRBV24-1
d_gene: -
abundance: -
j_gene: TRBJ1-2
CDR3nt: TGTGCCACCAGTGAAGGGAAGAGTGGCTACACCTTC
CDR3aa: CATSEGKSGYTF

v_gene: TRBV12-3/TRBV12-4
d_gene: -
abundance: few
j_gene: TRBJ2-4
CDR3nt: TGTGCCAGCAGTTTATTCGGGGCGGGGAGGAACATTCAGTACTTC
CDR3aa: CASSLFGAGRNIQYF

v_gene: TRBV9
d_gene: -
abundance: few
j_gene: TRBJ2-3
CDR3nt: TGTGCCTGCGAGACGGGCGGCGGGGAAGATACGCAGTATTTT
CDR3aa: CACETGGGEDTQYF

v_gene: TRBV28
d_gene: TRBD2
abundance: few
j_gene: TRBJ2-7
CDR3nt: TGTGCCAGCAGTTTACTTAGCGGGAGTAGGTACGAGCAGTACTTC
CDR3aa: CASSLLSGSRYEQYF

v_gene: TRBV7-3
d_gene: -
abundance: -
j_gene: TRBJ2-1
CDR3nt: TGTGCCAGCAGCTTAAACCTTTACGATGAGCAGTTCTTC
CDR3aa: CASSLNLYDEQFF

v_gene: TRBV5-1
d_gene: -
abundance: -
j_gene: TRBJ2-3
CDR3nt: TGCGCCAGCAGCTTGACGTCGCAGGACAACCCAGATACGCAGTATTTT
CDR3aa: CASSLTSQDNPDTQYF

v_gene: TRBV7-9
d_gene: TRBD1
abundance: -
j_gene: TRBJ2-5
CDR3nt: TGTGCCAGCAGCCCAACACCCGGGACAGGAGAGACCCAGTACTTC
CDR3aa: CASSPTPGTGETQYF

v_gene: TRBV7-9
d_gene: -
abundance: -
j_gene: TRBJ2-1
CDR3nt: TGTGCCAGCAGCCCGAACATCCCCTTAGGCAATGAGCAGTTCTTC
CDR3aa: CASSPNIPLGNEQFF

v_gene: TRBV7-9
d_gene: -
abundance: few
j_gene: TRBJ1-4
CDR3nt: TGTGCCAGCCGTATGGGAGCTAATGAAAAACTGTTTTTT
CDR3aa: CASRMGANEKLFF

v_gene: TRBV6-5
d_gene: TRBD2
abundance: many
j_gene: TRBJ2-5
CDR3nt: TGTGCCAGCAGTTACAGCGGGGGGGCGGAGACCCAGTACTTC
CDR3aa: CASSYSGGAETQYF

v_gene: TRBV19
d_gene: -
abundance: -
j_gene: TRBJ2-1
CDR3nt: TGTGCCAGTAGTGCCGGACAGTCAAAGAACAATGAGCAGTTCTTC
CDR3aa: CASSAGQSKNNEQFF

v_gene: TRBV20-1
d_gene: TRBD1
abundance: -
j_gene: TRBJ2-1
CDR3nt: TGCAGTGCTTGGACAGGGGAAACAGATGAGCAGTTCTTC
CDR3aa: CSAWTGETDEQFF

v_gene: TRBV14
d_gene: -
abundance: -
j_gene: TRBJ1-3
CDR3nt: TGCGCCAGCAGCTTACCGGGGTCTGGAAACACCATATATTTT
CDR3aa: CASSLPGSGNTIYF

v_gene: TRBV12-3/TRBV12-4
d_gene: -
abundance: -
j_gene: TRBJ2-1
CDR3nt: TGTGCCAGCAACTGGGGCTCCTACAATGAGCAGTTCTTC
CDR3aa: CASNWGSYNEQFF

v_gene: TRBV20-1
d_gene: -
abundance: few
j_gene: TRBJ2-1
CDR3nt: TGCAGTGCTAGATCACTTAGCGGAGTTTACTTCAATGAGCAGTTCTTC
CDR3aa: CSARSLSGVYFNEQFF

v_gene: TRBV2
d_gene: TRBD2
abundance: -
j_gene: TRBJ2-5
CDR3nt: TGTGCCAGCAGCCGCGGGGGGGCGGTATTAGAGACCCAGTACTTC
CDR3aa: CASSRGGAVLETQYF

v_gene: TRBV4-3
d_gene: -
abundance: -
j_gene: TRBJ2-7
CDR3nt: TGCGCCAGCAGCTCATGGACGGGCTACGAGCAGTACTTC
CDR3aa: CASSSWTGYEQYF

v_gene: TRBV7-9
d_gene: -
abundance: -
j_gene: TRBJ2-5
CDR3nt: TGTGCCAGCAGCCCAGGGACCCATACCCAAGAGACCCAGTACTTC
CDR3aa: CASSPGTHTQETQYF

v_gene: TRBV14
d_gene: -
abundance: few
j_gene: TRBJ2-3
CDR3nt: TGTGCCAGCAGTCCGACGGGCTTGGCGCAGTATTTT
CDR3aa: CASSPTGLAQYF

v_gene: TRBV6-5
d_gene: -
abundance: -
j_gene: TRBJ2-7
CDR3nt: TGTGCCAGCAGTTCCACTTCGGGCCTAGGGTTTTACGAGCAGTACTTC
CDR3aa: CASSSTSGLGFYEQYF

v_gene: TRBV28
d_gene: TRBD2
abundance: few
j_gene: TRBJ2-3
CDR3nt: TGTGCCAGCAGTTTTTTCTTCGGACACAGGACTAGCGGGAGGGAAAGGGATACGCAGTATTTT
CDR3aa: CASSFFFGHRTSGRERDTQYF

v_gene: TRBV7-2
d_gene: -
abundance: -
j_gene: TRBJ2-5
CDR3nt: TGTGCCAGCAGCCGTTCTGGGGGGGCTGAGACCCAGTACTTC
CDR3aa: CASSRSGGAETQYF

v_gene: TRBV18
d_gene: -
abundance: few
j_gene: TRBJ2-1
CDR3nt: TGTGCCAGCTCACCACCAGGTTGGTCGGGACCTAAGGGCAATGAGCAGTTCTTC
CDR3aa: CASSPPGWSGPKGNEQFF

v_gene: TRBV11-1
d_gene: -
abundance: few
j_gene: TRBJ2-2
CDR3nt: TGTGCCAGCAGCGGCCTTCGCGCCGGGGAGCTGTTTTTT
CDR3aa: CASSGLRAGELFF

v_gene: TRBV6-2/TRBV6-3
d_gene: TRBD1
abundance: once
j_gene: TRBJ1-2
CDR3nt: TGTGCCAGCAGTTACTCCGATCGGGACAGCCCCTACGGTGGCTACACCTTC
CDR3aa: CASSYSDRDSPYGGYTF

v_gene: TRBV18
d_gene: -
abundance: few
j_gene: TRBJ1-4
CDR3nt: TGTGCCAGCTCACCTAGGACTGACAGCGAAAAACTGTTTTTT
CDR3aa: CASSPRTDSEKLFF

v_gene: TRBV27
d_gene: -
abundance: -
j_gene: TRBJ2-1
CDR3nt: TGTGCCAGCAGTTTTATAGGTCAGCACAATGAGCAGTTCTTC
CDR3aa: CASSFIGQHNEQFF

v_gene: TRBV6-4
d_gene: -
abundance: -
j_gene: TRBJ2-7
CDR3nt: TGTGCCAGCAGTGACTCTAAGAGGGGGAATCCCTACGAGCAGTACTTC
CDR3aa: CASSDSKRGNPYEQYF

v_gene: TRBV12-3/TRBV12-4
d_gene: -
abundance: -
j_gene: TRBJ2-3
CDR3nt: TGTGCCAGCAGTTTTCAAGCGTGGGATACGCAGTATTTT
CDR3aa: CASSFQAWDTQYF

v_gene: TRBV29-1
d_gene: -
abundance: few
j_gene: TRBJ2-1
CDR3nt: TGCAGCGTTGAAATTGCTAGCGCTACCTACAATGAGCAGTTCTTC
CDR3aa: CSVEIASATYNEQFF

v_gene: TRBV20-1
d_gene: -
abundance: -
j_gene: TRBJ1-4
CDR3nt: TGCAGTGTTTTCCAGCCCAATGAAAAACTGTTTTTT
CDR3aa: CSVFQPNEKLFF

v_gene: TRBV9
d_gene: -
abundance: -
j_gene: TRBJ2-1
CDR3nt: TGTGCCAGCAGCGTAACAGAGAGCTCCTACAATGAGCAGTTCTTC
CDR3aa: CASSVTESSYNEQFF

v_gene: TRBV7-2
d_gene: -
abundance: -
j_gene: TRBJ2-3
CDR3nt: TGTGCCAGCAGCGGGGATAGGTATACGCAGTATTTT
CDR3aa: CASSGDRYTQYF

v_gene: TRBV28
d_gene: TRBD2
abundance: -
j_gene: TRBJ2-2
CDR3nt: TGTGCCAGCAGTAAACTAGCGGGGTTCGGGGAGCTGTTTTTT
CDR3aa: CASSKLAGFGELFF

v_gene: TRBV12-3/TRBV12-4
d_gene: TRBD2
abundance: -
j_gene: TRBJ2-3
CDR3nt: TGTGCCAGCAGATCGGGACTAGTGGGGGTAGATACGCAGTATTTT
CDR3aa: CASRSGLVGVDTQYF

v_gene: TRBV12-3/TRBV12-4
d_gene: TRBD2
abundance: few
j_gene: TRBJ2-7
CDR3nt: TGTGCCAGCAGTTGGGGACTAGCGGGTTACGAGCAGTACTTC
CDR3aa: CASSWGLAGYEQYF

v_gene: TRBV2
d_gene: -
abundance: -
j_gene: TRBJ2-7
CDR3nt: TGTGCCAGCGGCGGTGGGGACGGCTACGAGCAGTACTTC
CDR3aa: CASGGGDGYEQYF

v_gene: TRBV29-1
d_gene: TRBD1
abundance: few
j_gene: TRBJ2-7
CDR3nt: TGCAGCGTCGCGGGACAGGCGAGCTCCTACGAGCAGTACTTC
CDR3aa: CSVAGQASSYEQYF

v_gene: TRBV2
d_gene: TRBD2
abundance: -
j_gene: TRBJ2-1
CDR3nt: TGTGCCAGCAGCTCAGGAGGGCTAGCGGGGACGCAGTTCTTC
CDR3aa: CASSSGGLAGTQFF

v_gene: TRBV9
d_gene: -
abundance: many
j_gene: TRBJ2-1
CDR3nt: TGTGCCAGCAGCGTCGGAGCTGCCGATGAGCAGTTCTTC
CDR3aa: CASSVGAADEQFF